The sequence of this T cell receptor beta chain was determined in a study of cytomegalovirus exposure and HLA in healthy donors. General study findings and limits: Earlier results showed most TCR beta V segments being productive about 87% or about 30% of the time.

Of note for this clone: The antigen remains undetermined.

Among the donors, all were healthy bone marrow donors. The PCR ran on 60 Vbeta and 13 Jbeta primers. Original methodology: Per a later analysis, the number of unique TCR beta chains was roughly 80 million, of which around 10 million were shared. The protocol was immunoSEQ multiplex PCR, while the TCRdb copy is restricted to in-frame clones and leaves out a portion. That table gives V, J and clone size, and the DNA gave D and trimming. The repertoire includes about 130,000 clones, around 80% of them detected once, and 5% to 6% sits in the top ten. The specimen sequenced was PBMCs. The TCR was taken from a man in his thirties or forties in good health and CMV-seronegative.

CDR3: CASSPTGLRGNEQFF. The CDR3 DNA reads TGTGCCAGCAGCCCTACGGGGCTTAGGGGGAATGAGCAGTTCTTC. The chain carries TRBV4-2 and TRBJ2-1, with D perhaps matching TRBD1 (6 bases). The germline gives CDR1 LGHNA, CDR2 YNFKEQ. Trimming cost V 4 bases and J 7 bases, with 17 bases left between them. The CDR3 sequence is 15 residues long.